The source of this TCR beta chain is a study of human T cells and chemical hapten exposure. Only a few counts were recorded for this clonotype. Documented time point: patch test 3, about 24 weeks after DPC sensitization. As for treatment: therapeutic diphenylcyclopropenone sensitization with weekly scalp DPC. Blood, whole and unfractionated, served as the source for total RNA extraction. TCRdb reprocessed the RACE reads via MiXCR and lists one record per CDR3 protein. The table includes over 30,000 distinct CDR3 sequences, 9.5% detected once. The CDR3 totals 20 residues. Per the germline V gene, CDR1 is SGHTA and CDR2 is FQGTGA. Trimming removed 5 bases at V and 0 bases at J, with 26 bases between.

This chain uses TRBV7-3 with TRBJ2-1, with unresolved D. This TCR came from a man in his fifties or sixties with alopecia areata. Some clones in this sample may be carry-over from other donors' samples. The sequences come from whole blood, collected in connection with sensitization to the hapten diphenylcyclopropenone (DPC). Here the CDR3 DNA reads TGTGCCAGCAGCCCTGAAGCTGGGCCAGATCTCGCCAGCTCCTACAATGAGCAGTTCTTC. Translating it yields CASSPEAGPDLASSYNEQFF.